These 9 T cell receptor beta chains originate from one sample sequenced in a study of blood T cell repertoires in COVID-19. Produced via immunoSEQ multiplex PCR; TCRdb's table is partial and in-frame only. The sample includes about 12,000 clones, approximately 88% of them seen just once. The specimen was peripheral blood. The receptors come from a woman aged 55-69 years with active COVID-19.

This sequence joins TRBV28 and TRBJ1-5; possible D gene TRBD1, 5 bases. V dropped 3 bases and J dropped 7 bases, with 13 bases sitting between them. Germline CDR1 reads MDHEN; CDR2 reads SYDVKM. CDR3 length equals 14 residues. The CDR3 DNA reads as TGTGCCAGCAGTTTGGGGGGTACGTTCCAGCCCCAGCATTTT. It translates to CASSLGGTFQPQHF.

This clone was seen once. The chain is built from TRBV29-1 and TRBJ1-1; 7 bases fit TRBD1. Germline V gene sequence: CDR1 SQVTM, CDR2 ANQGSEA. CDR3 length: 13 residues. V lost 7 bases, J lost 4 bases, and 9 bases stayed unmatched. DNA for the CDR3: TGCAGCGGGAACAGGGGCCGGGTCACTGAAGCTTTCTTT. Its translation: CSGNRGRVTEAFF. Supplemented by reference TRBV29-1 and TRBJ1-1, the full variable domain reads SAVISQKPSRDICQRGTSLTIQCQVDSQVTMMFWYRQQPGQSLTLIATANQGSEATYESGFVIDKFPISRPNLTFSTLTVSNMSPEDSSIYLCSGNRGRVTEAFFGQGTRLTVV.

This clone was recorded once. The CDR3 DNA is TGTGCCAGCAGTTACTCCCAGGGATACTCCTACGAGCAGTACTTC. Protein product: CASSYSQGYSYEQYF. The chain joins TRBV6-6 to TRBJ2-7; TRBD1 is a possible D gene (5 bases). The V and J ends lost 0 bases and 0 bases respectively, with 9 bases between them. Germline lookup yields CDR1 MNHNY and CDR2 SVGAGI (reference sequence). The CDR3 length is 15 residues.

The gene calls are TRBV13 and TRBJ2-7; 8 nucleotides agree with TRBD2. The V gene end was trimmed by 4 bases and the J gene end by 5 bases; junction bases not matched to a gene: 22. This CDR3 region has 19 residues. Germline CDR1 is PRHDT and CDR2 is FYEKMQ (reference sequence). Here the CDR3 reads CASSYDPFGREVLRDEQYF. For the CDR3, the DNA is TGTGCCAGCAGCTACGATCCCTTCGGGCGGGAGGTCTTAAGGGACGAGCAGTACTTC. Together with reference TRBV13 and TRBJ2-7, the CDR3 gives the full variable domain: AAGVIQSPRHLIKEKRETATLKCYPIPRHDTVYWYQQGPGQDPQFLISFYEKMQSDKGSIPDRFSAQQFSDYHSELNMSSLELGDSALYFCASSYDPFGREVLRDEQYFGPGTRLTVT.

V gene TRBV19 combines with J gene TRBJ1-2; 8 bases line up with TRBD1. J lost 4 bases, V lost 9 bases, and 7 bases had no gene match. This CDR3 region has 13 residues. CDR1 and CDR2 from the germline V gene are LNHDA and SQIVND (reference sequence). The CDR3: CASWTGRPYGYTF. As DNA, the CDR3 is TGTGCCAGCTGGACAGGGAGACCCTATGGCTACACCTTC.

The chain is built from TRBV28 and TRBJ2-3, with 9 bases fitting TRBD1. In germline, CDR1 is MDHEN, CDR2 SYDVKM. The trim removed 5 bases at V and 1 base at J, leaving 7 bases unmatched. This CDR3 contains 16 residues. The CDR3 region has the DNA TGTGCCAGCAGTCCACACAGGGGGCCGGGCACAGATACGCAGTATTTT. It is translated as CASSPHRGPGTDTQYF. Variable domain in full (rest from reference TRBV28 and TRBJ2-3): DVKVTQSSRYLVKRTGEKVFLECVQDMDHENMFWYRQDPGLGLRLIYFSYDVKMKEKGDIPEGYSVSREKKERFSLILESASTNQTSMYLCASSPHRGPGTDTQYFGPGTRLTVL.

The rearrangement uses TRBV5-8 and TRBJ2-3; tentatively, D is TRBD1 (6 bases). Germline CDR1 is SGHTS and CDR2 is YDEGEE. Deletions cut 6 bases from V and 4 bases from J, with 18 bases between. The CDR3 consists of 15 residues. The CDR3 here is CASNLEDRDPDTQYF. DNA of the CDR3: TGTGCCAGCAATCTTGAGGACAGAGATCCAGATACGCAGTATTTT.

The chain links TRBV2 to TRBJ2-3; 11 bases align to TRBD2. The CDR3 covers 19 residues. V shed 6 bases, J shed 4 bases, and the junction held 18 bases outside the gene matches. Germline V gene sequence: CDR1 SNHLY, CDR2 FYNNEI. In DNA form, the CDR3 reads TGTGCCAGCAGCCCGACCCTAGCGGGAGGATCGGCTTTAGCAGATACGCAGTATTTT. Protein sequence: CASSPTLAGGSALADTQYF.

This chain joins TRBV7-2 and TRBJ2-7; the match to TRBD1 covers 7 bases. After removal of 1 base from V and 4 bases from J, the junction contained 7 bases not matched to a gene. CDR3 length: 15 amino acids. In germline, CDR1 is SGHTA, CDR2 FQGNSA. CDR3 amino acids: CASSLDGQGVYEQYV. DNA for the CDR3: TGTGCCAGCAGCTTAGATGGGCAGGGGGTTTACGAGCAGTACGTC.